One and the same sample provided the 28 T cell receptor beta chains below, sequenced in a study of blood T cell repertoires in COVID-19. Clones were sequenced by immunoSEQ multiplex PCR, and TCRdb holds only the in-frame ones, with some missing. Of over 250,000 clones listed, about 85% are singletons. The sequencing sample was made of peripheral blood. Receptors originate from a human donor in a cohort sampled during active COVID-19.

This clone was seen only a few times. DNA of the CDR3: TGTGCCAGTAGTCTGGACGGACAGTTGAACACTGAAGCTTTCTTT. Translated, it gives CASSLDGQLNTEAFF. The V and J genes are TRBV19 and TRBJ1-1; the D gene is possibly TRBD1 (6 bases). The CDR3 contains 15 residues. Germline assignment: CDR1 LNHDA and CDR2 SQIVND (reference sequence). V lost 5 bases and J lost 0, with 13 bases in between.

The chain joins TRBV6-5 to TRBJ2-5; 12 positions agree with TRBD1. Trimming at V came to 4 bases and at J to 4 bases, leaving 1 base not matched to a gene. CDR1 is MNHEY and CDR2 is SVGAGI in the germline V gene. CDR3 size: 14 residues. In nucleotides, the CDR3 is TGTGCCAGCAGTTTGGGACAGGGGGCAGAGACCCAGTACTTC. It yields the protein CASSLGQGAETQYF.

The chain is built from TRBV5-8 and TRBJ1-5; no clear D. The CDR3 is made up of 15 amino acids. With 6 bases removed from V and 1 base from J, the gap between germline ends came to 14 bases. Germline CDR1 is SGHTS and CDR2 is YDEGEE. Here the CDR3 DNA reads TGTGCCAGCAACCACTGGGGAGGAAGCAATCAGCCCCAGCATTTT. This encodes CASNHWGGSNQPQHF. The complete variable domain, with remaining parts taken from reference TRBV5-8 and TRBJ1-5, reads EAGVTQSPTHLIKTRGQQATLRCSPISGHTSVYWYQQALGLGLQFLLWYDEGEERNRGNFPPRFSGRQFPNYSSELNVNALELEDSALYLCASNHWGGSNQPQHFGDGTRLSIL.

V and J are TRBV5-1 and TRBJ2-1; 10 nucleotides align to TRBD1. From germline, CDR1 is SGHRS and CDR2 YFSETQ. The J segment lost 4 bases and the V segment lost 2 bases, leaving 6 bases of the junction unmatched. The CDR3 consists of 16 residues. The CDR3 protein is CASSLLGDRGYNEQFF. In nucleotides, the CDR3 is TGCGCCAGCAGCTTACTCGGGGACAGGGGTTACAATGAGCAGTTCTTC.

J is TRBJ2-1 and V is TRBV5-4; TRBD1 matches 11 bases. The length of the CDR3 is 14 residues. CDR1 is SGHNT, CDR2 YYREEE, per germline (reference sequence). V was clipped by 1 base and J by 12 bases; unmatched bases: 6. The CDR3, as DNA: TGTGCCAGCAGCTTGAGGGACAGGGGGAAAGGGCAGTTCTTC. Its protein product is CASSLRDRGKGQFF.

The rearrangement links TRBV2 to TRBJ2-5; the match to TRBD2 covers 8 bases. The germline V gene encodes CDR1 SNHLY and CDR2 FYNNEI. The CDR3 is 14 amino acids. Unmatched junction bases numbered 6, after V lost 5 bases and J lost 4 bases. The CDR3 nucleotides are TGTGCCAGCAGTACCCATGCGGGGGGAGAGACCCAGTACTTC. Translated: CASSTHAGGETQYF. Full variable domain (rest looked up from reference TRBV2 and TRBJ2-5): EPEVTQTPSHQVTQMGQEVILRCVPISNHLYFYWYRQILGQKVEFLVSFYNNEISEKSEIFDDQFSVERPDGSNFTLKIRSTKLEDSAMYFCASSTHAGGETQYFGPGTRLLVL.

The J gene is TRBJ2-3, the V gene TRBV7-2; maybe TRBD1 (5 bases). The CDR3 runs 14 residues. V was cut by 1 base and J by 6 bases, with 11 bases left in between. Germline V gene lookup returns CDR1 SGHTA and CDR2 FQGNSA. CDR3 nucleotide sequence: TGTGCCAGCAGCTTAGACAGGCTAATGGATACGCAGTATTTT. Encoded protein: CASSLDRLMDTQYF.

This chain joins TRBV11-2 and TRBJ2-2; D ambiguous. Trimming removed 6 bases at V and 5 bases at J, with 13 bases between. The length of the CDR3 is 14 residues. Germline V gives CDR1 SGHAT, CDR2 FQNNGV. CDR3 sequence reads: CASRPNLRTGELFF. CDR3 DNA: TGTGCCAGCAGACCTAACCTTCGTACCGGGGAGCTGTTTTTT.

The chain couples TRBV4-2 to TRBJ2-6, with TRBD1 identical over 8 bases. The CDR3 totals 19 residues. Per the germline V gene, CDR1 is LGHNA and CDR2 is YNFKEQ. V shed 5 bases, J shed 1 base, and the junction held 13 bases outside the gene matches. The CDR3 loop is CASSYEWQGAFSGANVLTF. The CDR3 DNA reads TGTGCCAGCAGCTATGAGTGGCAGGGGGCTTTTTCTGGGGCCAACGTCCTGACTTTC.

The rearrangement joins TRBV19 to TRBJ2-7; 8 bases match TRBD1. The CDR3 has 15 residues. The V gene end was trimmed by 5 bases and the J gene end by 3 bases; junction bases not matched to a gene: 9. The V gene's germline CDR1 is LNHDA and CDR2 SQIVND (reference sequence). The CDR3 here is CASSFRQGPGYEQYF. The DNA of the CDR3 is TGTGCCAGTAGTTTTAGACAGGGGCCAGGCTACGAGCAGTACTTC.

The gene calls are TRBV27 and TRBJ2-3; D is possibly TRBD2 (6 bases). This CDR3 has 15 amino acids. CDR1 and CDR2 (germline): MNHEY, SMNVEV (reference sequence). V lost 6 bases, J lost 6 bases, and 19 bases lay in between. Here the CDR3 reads CASSQLAALPDTQYF. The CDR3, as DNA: TGTGCCAGCAGCCAACTAGCCGCCTTACCGGATACGCAGTATTTT.

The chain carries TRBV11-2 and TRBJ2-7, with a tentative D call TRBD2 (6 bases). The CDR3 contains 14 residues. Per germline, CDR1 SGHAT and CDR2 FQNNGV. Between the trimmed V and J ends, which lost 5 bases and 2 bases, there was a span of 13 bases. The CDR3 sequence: CASSPPGVPYEQYF. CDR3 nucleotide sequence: TGTGCCAGCAGCCCGCCGGGAGTACCCTACGAGCAGTACTTC.

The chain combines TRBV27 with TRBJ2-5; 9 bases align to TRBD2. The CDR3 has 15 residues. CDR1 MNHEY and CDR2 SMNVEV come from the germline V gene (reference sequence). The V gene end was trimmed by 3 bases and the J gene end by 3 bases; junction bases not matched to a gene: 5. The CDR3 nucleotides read TGTGCCAGCAGTTTCTTTAGCGGGAGTAAAGAGACCCAGTACTTC. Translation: CASSFFSGSKETQYF.

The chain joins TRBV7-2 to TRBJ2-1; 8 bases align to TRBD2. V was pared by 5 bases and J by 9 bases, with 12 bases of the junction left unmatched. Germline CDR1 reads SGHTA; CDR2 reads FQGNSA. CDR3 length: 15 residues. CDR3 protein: CASSTGTRRWGEQFF. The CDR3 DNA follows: TGTGCCAGCAGCACCGGGACTAGGCGGTGGGGTGAGCAGTTCTTC.

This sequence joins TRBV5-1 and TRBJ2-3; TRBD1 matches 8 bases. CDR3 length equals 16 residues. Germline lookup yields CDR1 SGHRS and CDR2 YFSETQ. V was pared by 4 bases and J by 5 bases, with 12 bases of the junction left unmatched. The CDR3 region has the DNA TGCGCCAGCAGCCCTGGACAGGGAAGGTTAGGAGATACGCAGTATTTT. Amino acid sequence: CASSPGQGRLGDTQYF.

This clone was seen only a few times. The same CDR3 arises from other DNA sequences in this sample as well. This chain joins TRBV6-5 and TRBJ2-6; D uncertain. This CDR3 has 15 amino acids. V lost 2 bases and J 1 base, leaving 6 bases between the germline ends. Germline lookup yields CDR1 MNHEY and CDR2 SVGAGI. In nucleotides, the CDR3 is TGTGCCAGCAGTTACAGAGGATCTGGGGCCAACGTCCTGACTTTC. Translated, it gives CASSYRGSGANVLTF.

CDR3 coding DNA: TGTGCCAGCAGTTCGTCACCCCCCGCGGGGCAGTACTTC. This sequence encodes CASSSSPPAGQYF. The chain combines TRBV6-2 or TRBV6-3 with TRBJ2-7, with D perhaps TRBD2 (5 bases). V lost 4 bases, J lost 9 bases, and 16 bases lay in between. There are 13 residues in the CDR3. Germline V gene data show CDR1 as MNHEY and CDR2 as SVGEGT.

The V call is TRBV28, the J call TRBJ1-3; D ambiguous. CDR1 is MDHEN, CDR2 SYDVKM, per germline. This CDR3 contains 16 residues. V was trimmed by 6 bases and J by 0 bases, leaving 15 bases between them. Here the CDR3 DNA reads TGTGCCAGCAGGCGGGATTTAACCCTCTCTGGAAACACCATATATTTT. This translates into CASRRDLTLSGNTIYF.

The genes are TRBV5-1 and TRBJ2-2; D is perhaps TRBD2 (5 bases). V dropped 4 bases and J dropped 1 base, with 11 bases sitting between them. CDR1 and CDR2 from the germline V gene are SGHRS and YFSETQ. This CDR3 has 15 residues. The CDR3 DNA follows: TGCGCCAGCAGCGTCGGACTCGAGAACACCGGGGAGCTGTTTTTT. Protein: CASSVGLENTGELFF.

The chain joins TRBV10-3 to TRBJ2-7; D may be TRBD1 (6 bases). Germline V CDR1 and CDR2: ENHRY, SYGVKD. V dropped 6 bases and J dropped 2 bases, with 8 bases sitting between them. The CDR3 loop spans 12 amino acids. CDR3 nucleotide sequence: TGTGCCATCAGGGGGACAACCTACGAGCAGTACTTC. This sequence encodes CAIRGTTYEQYF.

The CDR3 bases are TGCGCCAGTAGACTGACAGATACGCAGTATTTT. Protein: CASRLTDTQYF. V is TRBV5-1 and J is TRBJ2-3; D not certain. Germline lookup yields CDR1 SGHRS and CDR2 YFSETQ. Deletions cut 8 bases from V and 3 bases from J, with 7 bases between. The CDR3 length is 11 residues.

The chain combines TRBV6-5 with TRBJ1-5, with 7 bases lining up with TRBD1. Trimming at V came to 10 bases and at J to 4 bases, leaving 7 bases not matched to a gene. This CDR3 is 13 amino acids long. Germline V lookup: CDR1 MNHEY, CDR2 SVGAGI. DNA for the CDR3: TGTGCCATCAACAGGGGATGGAATCAGCCCCAGCATTTT. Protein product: CAINRGWNQPQHF.

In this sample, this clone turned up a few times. CDR3 DNA: TGTGCCAGCAGTGAAAATAGATTTTTCACAGATACGCAGTATTTT. As protein: CASSENRFFTDTQYF. The V gene is TRBV25-1, the J gene TRBJ2-3; D not certain. The germline CDR1 and CDR2 sequences are MGHDK and SYGVNS. This CDR3 region has 15 residues. Deletions cut 2 bases from V and 2 bases from J, with 11 bases between. Full variable domain (remainder filled in from reference TRBV25-1 and TRBJ2-3): EADIYQTPRYLVIGTGKKITLECSQTMGHDKMYWYQQDPGMELHLIHYSYGVNSTEKGDLSSESTVSRIRTEHFPLTLESARPSHTSQYLCASSENRFFTDTQYFGPGTRLTVL.

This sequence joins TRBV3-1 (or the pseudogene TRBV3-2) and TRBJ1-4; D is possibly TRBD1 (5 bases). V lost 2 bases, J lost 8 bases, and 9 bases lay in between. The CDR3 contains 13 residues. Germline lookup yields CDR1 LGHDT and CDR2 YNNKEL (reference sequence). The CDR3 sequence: CASSQRRGEKLFF. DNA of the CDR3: TGTGCCAGCAGCCAAAGAAGGGGAGAAAAACTGTTTTTT.

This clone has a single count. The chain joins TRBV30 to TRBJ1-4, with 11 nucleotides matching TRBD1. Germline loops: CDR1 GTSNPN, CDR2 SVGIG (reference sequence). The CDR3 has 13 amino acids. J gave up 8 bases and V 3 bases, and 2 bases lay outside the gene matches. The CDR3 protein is CAWRDRGQEKLFF. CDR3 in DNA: TGTGCCTGGAGGGACAGGGGGCAAGAAAAACTGTTTTTT.

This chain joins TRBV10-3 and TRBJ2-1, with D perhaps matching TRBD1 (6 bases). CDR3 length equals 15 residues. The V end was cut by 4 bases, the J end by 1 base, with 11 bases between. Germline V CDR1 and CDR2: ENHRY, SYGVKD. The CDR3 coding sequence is TGTGCCATCAGTGCTCGACAGGTATCCTACAATGAGCAGTTCTTC. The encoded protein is CAISARQVSYNEQFF.

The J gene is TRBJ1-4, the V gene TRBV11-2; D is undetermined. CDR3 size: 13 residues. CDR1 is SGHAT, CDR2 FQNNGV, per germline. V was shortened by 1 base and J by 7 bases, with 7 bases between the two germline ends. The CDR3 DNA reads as TGTGCCAGCAGCTTAGGGGCGCGTGAAAAACTGTTTTTT. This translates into CASSLGAREKLFF. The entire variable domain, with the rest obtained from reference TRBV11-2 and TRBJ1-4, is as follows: EAGVAQSPRYKIIEKRQSVAFWCNPISGHATLYWYQQILGQGPKLLIQFQNNGVVDDSQLPKDRFSAERLKGVDSTLKIQPAKLEDSAVYLCASSLGAREKLFFGSGTQLSVL.

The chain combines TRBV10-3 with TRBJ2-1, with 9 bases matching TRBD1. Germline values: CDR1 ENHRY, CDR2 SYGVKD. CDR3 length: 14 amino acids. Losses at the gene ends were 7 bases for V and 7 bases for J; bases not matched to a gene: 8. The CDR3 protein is CAIKTGGARNEQFF. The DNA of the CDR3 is TGTGCCATCAAAACAGGGGGCGCGAGAAATGAGCAGTTCTTC.